The subject of this entry is one T cell receptor beta chain. Its antigen is not identified. Use of 60 Vbeta and 13 Jbeta primers characterized the PCR. The table came from immunoSEQ multiplex PCR; TCRdb's copy has only in-frame clones and leaves some out. Altogether some 120,000 clones are present, about four fifths being singletons, with the ten largest covering around 14%. The data stem from a study of cytomegalovirus exposure and HLA in healthy donors. General study findings and limits: A previous analysis found most TCR beta V segments productive roughly 90% or roughly 30% of the time. Later, an analysis found that common viral pathogens appeared to be linked with several of the most significant clusters. Several V segments, TRBV6-2 and TRBV6-3 among them, could not be told apart and were dropped.

CDR3 length: 16 amino acids. V lost 1 base to trimming and J lost 2 bases; unmatched junction nucleotides: 4. CDR1 is LGHNA and CDR2 is YNFKEQ in the germline V gene. The source is a woman aged 60-75 years in good health and CMV-seropositive. This chain connects TRBV4-2 to TRBJ2-7, with 11 bases lining up with TRBD1. The sequenced material came from PBMCs. Here the CDR3 DNA reads TGTGCCAGCAGCCAAGTGGGACAGGGGGGAACCTACGAGCAGTACTTC. Its protein product is CASSQVGQGGTYEQYF.